The rows below give T cell receptor beta chains drawn from one sample of a study of T cell responses to AZD1222 COVID-19 vaccine. Only in-frame clones appear in the TCRdb table, and some are missing; sequencing was by immunoSEQ multiplex PCR. This table has 68,000 or so clones, 60% to 85% appearing once. The sample here was peripheral blood, taken on day 0 of AZD1222 vaccination. All receptors come from an adult in good health. CDR3s include the opening cysteine and the closing phenylalanine or tryptophan. The order of the fields is J gene, D gene, V gene, CDR3 protein, CDR3 DNA. D genes are given only for firm matches.

>TRBJ1-4|NA|TRBV10-2
CASSMTVSEKLFF
TGCGCCAGCAGTATGACGGTCTCTGAAAAACTGTTTTTT
>TRBJ1-2|NA|TRBV21-1
CASSKQRGANYGYTF
TGTGCCAGCAGCAAACAAAGGGGGGCTAACTATGGCTACACCTTC
>TRBJ1-1|NA|TRBV2
CASSPFGGNTEAFF
TGTGCCAGCAGTCCCTTTGGGGGTAACACTGAAGCTTTCTTT
>TRBJ1-4|NA|TRBV18
CASSPRQQGEKLFF
TGTGCCAGCTCACCCAGACAGCAGGGCGAAAAACTGTTTTTT
>TRBJ2-1|TRBD2|TRBV9
CASSPQGRASGVNEQFF
TGTGCCAGCAGCCCCCAGGGAAGGGCTAGCGGGGTCAATGAGCAGTTCTTC
>TRBJ2-3|NA|TRBV7-8
CASSLGRSTDTQYF
TGTGCCAGCAGCTTAGGCAGGAGCACAGATACGCAGTATTTT
>TRBJ1-3|NA|TRBV7-9
CASSLGSGNTIYF
TGTGCCAGCAGCTTAGGGTCTGGAAACACCATATATTTT
>TRBJ1-2|TRBD1|TRBV18
CASSPPMQGDHGYTF
TGTGCCAGCTCACCACCAATGCAGGGGGATCATGGCTACACCTTC
>TRBJ2-1|TRBD2|TRBV29-1
CSCAGVYNEQFF
TGCAGCTGTGCGGGGGTATACAATGAGCAGTTCTTC
>TRBJ1-6|NA|TRBV27
CASSLADSPLHF
TGTGCCAGCAGTTTAGCTGATTCACCCCTCCACTTT
>TRBJ2-3|NA|TRBV5-1
CASSYEGWGSTDTQYF
TGCGCCAGCAGCTACGAGGGGTGGGGCAGCACAGATACGCAGTATTTT
>TRBJ2-7|NA|TRBV10-2
CASSEGVEQYF
TGCGCCAGCAGTGAGGGGGTCGAGCAGTACTTC
>TRBJ2-7|NA|TRBV6-5
CASKTGQSSYEQYF
TGTGCCAGCAAGACGGGACAATCATCCTACGAGCAGTACTTC
>TRBJ1-6|TRBD1|TRBV19
CASSLQGLDNSPLHF
TGTGCCAGTAGTCTACAGGGGCTTGATAATTCACCCCTCCACTTT
>TRBJ2-7|NA|TRBV5-8
CASSRIVRGGSYEQYF
TGTGCCAGCAGCCGAATAGTCCGGGGAGGTTCCTACGAGCAGTACTTC
>TRBJ1-4|NA|TRBV11-2
CASSLGSGTHEKLFF
TGTGCCAGCAGCTTAGGGTCCGGGACACATGAAAAACTGTTTTTT